This T cell receptor (beta chain) was obtained from a study of CXCR3-negative and CXCR3-positive naive CD8 T cells. Germline assignment: CDR1 MNHEY and CDR2 SMNVEV (reference sequence). This CDR3 region has 14 residues. The study's findings and limits: TRB CDR3s of CXCR3-positive naive cells were more hydrophobic than those of CXCR3-negative naive cells. Diversity in memory CD8+ cells fell much lower than the comparably high levels seen in both naive subsets.

Regarding this clonotype: The antigen is undetermined.

With UMI labels, 5' RACE was used to prepare the TRB cDNA libraries. TCRdb re-analyzed the 5' RACE reads; it lists each CDR3 protein once, without DNA. The sample table sets out about 150,000 distinct CDR3 sequences. The receptor's source is a human donor in good health. Some clones in this sample may be carry-over from other donors' samples. Sequenced material: naive CXCR3+ CD8+ T cells from blood. Documented subset: CD45RO-CCR7+CD27+CD95- naive CD8+ T cells expressing CXCR3 (TNR3+). V gene TRBV27 combines with J gene TRBJ1-1; TCRdb's D call, TRBD1, is unchecked because there is no DNA. Here the CDR3 reads CASSLLGQNTEAFF.